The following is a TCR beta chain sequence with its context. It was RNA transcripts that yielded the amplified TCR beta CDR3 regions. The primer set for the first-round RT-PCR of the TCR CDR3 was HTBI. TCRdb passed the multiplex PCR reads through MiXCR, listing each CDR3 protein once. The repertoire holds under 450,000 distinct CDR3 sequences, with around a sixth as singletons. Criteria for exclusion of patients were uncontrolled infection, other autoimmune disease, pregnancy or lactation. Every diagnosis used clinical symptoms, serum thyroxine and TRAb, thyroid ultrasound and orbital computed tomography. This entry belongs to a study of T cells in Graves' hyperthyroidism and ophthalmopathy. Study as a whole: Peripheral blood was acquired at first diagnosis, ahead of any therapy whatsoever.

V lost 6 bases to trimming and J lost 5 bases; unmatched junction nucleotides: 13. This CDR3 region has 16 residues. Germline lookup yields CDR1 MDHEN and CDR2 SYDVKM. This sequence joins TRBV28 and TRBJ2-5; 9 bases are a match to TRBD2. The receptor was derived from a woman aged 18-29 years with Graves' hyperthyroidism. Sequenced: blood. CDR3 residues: CASRVTAGGTKETQYF. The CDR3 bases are TGTGCCAGCAGAGTCACCGCGGGAGGGACCAAGGAGACCCAGTACTTC.